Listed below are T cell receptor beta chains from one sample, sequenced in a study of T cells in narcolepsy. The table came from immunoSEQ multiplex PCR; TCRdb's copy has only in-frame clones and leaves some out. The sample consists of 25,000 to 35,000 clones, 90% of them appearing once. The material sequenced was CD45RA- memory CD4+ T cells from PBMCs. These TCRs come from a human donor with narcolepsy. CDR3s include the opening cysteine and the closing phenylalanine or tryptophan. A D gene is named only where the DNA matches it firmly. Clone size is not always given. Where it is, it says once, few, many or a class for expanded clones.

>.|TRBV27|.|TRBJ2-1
CASRDRLNEQFF
TGTGCCAGCAGGGACCGGTTGAATGAGCAGTTCTTC
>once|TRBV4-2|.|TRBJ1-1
CASNQDRGGTEAFF
TGTGCCAGCAACCAAGATCGTGGGGGCACTGAAGCTTTCTTT
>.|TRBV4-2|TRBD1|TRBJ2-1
CASSQGDRGGNEQFF
TGTGCCAGCAGCCAAGGGGACAGGGGGGGCAATGAGCAGTTCTTC
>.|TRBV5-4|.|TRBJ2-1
CASSLDSAYNEQFF
TGTGCCAGCAGCTTGGACAGTGCCTACAATGAGCAGTTCTTC
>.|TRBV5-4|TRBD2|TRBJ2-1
CASSRRELASLLSYNEQFF
TGTGCCAGCAGTCGACGGGAACTAGCGTCCCTATTATCCTACAATGAGCAGTTCTTC
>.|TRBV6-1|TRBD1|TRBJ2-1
CASSEVGGEQFF
TGTGCCAGCAGTGAAGTAGGGGGCGAGCAGTTCTTC
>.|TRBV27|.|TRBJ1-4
CASSPSPGKGEKLFF
TGTGCCAGCAGTCCCTCCCCGGGGAAGGGAGAAAAACTGTTTTTT
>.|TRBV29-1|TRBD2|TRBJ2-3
CSVSGLAGFTDTQYF
TGCAGCGTGTCGGGACTAGCGGGCTTCACAGATACGCAGTATTTT
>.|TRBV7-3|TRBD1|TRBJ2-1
CASSLGTGVGDEQFF
TGTGCCAGCAGCTTAGGGACAGGGGTGGGCGATGAGCAGTTCTTC
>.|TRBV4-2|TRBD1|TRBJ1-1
CASSAQGGNTEAFF
TGTGCCAGCAGCGCACAGGGGGGGAACACTGAAGCTTTCTTT
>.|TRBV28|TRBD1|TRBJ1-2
CASSLGTGTGGYGYTF
TGTGCCAGCAGTTTAGGGACCGGGACAGGGGGCTATGGCTACACCTTC
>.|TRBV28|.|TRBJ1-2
CASSLFGWGYTF
TGTGCCAGCAGTTTATTCGGTTGGGGCTACACCTTC
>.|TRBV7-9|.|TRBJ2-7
CASSLHGYEQYF
TGTGCCAGCAGCTTACACGGCTACGAGCAGTACTTC
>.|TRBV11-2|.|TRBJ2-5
CASSLREGPQETQYF
TGTGCCAGCAGCTTACGCGAGGGACCCCAAGAGACCCAGTACTTC
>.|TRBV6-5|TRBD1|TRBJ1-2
CASSRQGNYGYTF
TGTGCCAGCAGTAGACAGGGCAACTATGGCTACACCTTC
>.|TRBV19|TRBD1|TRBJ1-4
CATSGTGRKLFF
TGTGCCACCTCCGGGACAGGGAGAAAACTGTTTTTT
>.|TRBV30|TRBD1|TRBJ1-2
CAWSYRGGGNTF
TGTGCCTGGAGCTACAGGGGGGGCGGCAACACCTTC
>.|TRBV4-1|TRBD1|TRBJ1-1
CASSQTQTGDAFF
TGCGCCAGCAGCCAAACCCAGACAGGGGATGCTTTCTTT
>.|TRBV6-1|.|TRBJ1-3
CASHMTGTFGNTIYF
TGTGCCAGCCATATGACCGGGACATTTGGAAACACCATATATTTT
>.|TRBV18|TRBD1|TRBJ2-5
CASSRDRQETQYF
TGTGCCAGCTCACGGGACAGACAAGAGACCCAGTACTTC
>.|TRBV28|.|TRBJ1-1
CASYRVMNTEAFF
TGTGCCTCGTACAGGGTAATGAACACTGAAGCTTTCTTT
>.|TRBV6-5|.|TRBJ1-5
CASSEANQPQHF
TGTGCCAGCAGTGAAGCCAATCAGCCCCAGCATTTT
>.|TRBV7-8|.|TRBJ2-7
CASSLEGEVGYEQYF
TGTGCCAGCAGCTTAGAGGGGGAAGTCGGCTACGAGCAGTACTTC
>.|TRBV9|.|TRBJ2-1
CASSVAGGPVYEQFF
TGTGCCAGCAGCGTAGCCGGGGGGCCAGTATATGAGCAGTTCTTC
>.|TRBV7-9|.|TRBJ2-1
CASSLGREWLSSYNEQFF
TGTGCCAGCAGTTTGGGAAGGGAATGGCTTTCCTCCTACAATGAGCAGTTCTTC
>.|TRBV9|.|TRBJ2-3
CASSAGTRYTDTQYF
TGTGCCAGCAGCGCCGGGACTCGCTACACAGATACGCAGTATTTT
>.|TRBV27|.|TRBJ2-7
CASSSLPQGGEQYF
TGTGCCAGCAGCTCACTTCCCCAAGGGGGCGAGCAGTACTTC
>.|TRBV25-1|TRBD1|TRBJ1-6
CASADTGGNSPLHF
TGTGCCAGCGCAGACACAGGGGGAAATTCACCCCTCCACTTT
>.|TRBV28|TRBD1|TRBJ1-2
CASTNGQGRIYGYTF
TGTGCCAGCACAAACGGACAGGGGAGGATCTATGGCTACACCTTC
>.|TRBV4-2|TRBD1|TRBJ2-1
CASSQGDRERDEQFF
TGTGCCAGCAGCCAAGGGGACAGGGAGAGGGATGAGCAGTTCTTC
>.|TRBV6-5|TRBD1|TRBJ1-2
CASSPGTGFYGYTF
TGTGCCAGCAGTCCCGGGACAGGTTTCTATGGCTACACCTTC
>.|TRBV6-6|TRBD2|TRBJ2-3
CASSYSGGRAGDTQYF
TGTGCCAGCAGTTACTCGGGCGGGAGGGCCGGAGATACGCAGTATTTT
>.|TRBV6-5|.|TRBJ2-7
CASTTQGKSGEQYF
TGTGCCAGCACCACCCAGGGGAAGTCGGGCGAGCAGTACTTC
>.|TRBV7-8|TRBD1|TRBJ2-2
CASSTDRVGHGELFF
TGTGCCAGCAGCACGGACAGGGTGGGTCACGGGGAGCTGTTTTTT
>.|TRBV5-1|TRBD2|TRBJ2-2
CASRLPGLASAGELFF
TGCGCCAGCAGATTACCGGGACTAGCGTCGGCCGGGGAGCTGTTTTTT
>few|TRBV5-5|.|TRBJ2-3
CASSLASVQGRTDTQYF
TGTGCCAGCAGCTTGGCCTCGGTACAGGGACGGACAGATACGCAGTATTTT
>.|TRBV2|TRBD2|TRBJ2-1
CASVLLASSYNEQFF
TGTGCCAGCGTTCTACTAGCGAGCTCCTACAATGAGCAGTTCTTC
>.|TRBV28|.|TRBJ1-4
CASSFKEKLFF
TGTGCCAGCAGTTTTAAAGAAAAACTGTTTTTT
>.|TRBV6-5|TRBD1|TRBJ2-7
CASRYPGTGFYEQYF
TGTGCCAGCAGATACCCGGGGACAGGGTTCTACGAGCAGTACTTC
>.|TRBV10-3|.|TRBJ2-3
CAIRLELSTDTQYF
TGTGCCATCAGACTCGAATTGAGCACAGATACGCAGTATTTT
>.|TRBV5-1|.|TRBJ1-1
CASSLEGATEAFF
TGCGCCAGCAGCTTGGAAGGAGCCACTGAAGCTTTCTTT
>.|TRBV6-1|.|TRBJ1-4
CASGRQTTNEKLFF
TGTGCCAGCGGGCGACAGACAACTAATGAAAAACTGTTTTTT
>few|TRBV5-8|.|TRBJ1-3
CASSSDSSSGNTIYF
TGTGCCAGCAGCTCCGACTCCTCCTCTGGAAACACCATATATTTT
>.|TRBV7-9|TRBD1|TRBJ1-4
CASSFLRGQGKLFF
TGTGCCAGCAGCTTCTTAAGGGGGCAAGGAAAACTGTTTTTT
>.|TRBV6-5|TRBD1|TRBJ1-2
CASSPGQAFGYTF
TGTGCCAGCAGCCCGGGACAGGCCTTTGGCTACACCTTC
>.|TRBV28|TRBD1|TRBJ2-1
CASSSDRGRGNEQFF
TGTGCCAGCAGCTCCGACAGGGGGCGCGGGAATGAGCAGTTCTTC
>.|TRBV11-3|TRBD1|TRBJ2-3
CASSLGTGITDTQYF
TGTGCCAGCAGCCTGGGGACAGGGATCACAGATACGCAGTATTTT
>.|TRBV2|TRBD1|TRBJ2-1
CASSEGLRGYNEQFF
TGTGCCAGCAGTGAGGGCCTCAGGGGGTACAATGAGCAGTTCTTC